A selection of T cell receptor beta chains follows, all from one sample in a study of identical twins. Each CDR3 protein is one row after TCRdb ran MiXCR on the 5' RACE reads. This sample has hundreds of thousands of distinct CDR3 sequences, with around 22% found just once. This same sample was also part of a study on yellow fever vaccine responses in identical twins.

Sequencing was performed on CD4+ T cells sorted from blood. These TCRs come from a woman under 30 in good health. CDR3s include the opening cysteine and the closing phenylalanine or tryptophan. The D gene is left open where the match is weak. For some rows the clone size is stated as once, few or many, or as a class when expanded; others skip it.

j_gene | v_gene | len | abundance | d_gene | CDR3aa | CDR3nt
TRBJ2-2 | TRBV10-2 | 16 | few | TRBD2 | CASRSSGRVNTGELFF | TGCGCCAGCAGATCGAGCGGGAGGGTGAACACCGGGGAGCTGTTTTTT
TRBJ2-7 | TRBV6-2/TRBV6-3 | 14 | . | TRBD2 | CASSYGLALSEQYF | TGTGCCAGCAGTTACGGACTAGCCCTTTCGGAGCAGTACTTC
TRBJ2-1 | TRBV7-6 | 14 | . | . | CASSLDLGSHEQFF | TGTGCCAGCAGCTTAGACCTAGGTTCCCATGAGCAGTTCTTC
TRBJ1-5 | TRBV15 | 18 | . | . | CATSHRRTNRDGNQPQHF | TGTGCCACCAGCCACCGCAGAACCAACAGGGATGGCAATCAGCCCCAGCATTTT
TRBJ2-6 | TRBV7-8 | 17 | . | TRBD1 | CASSSDRGAAGANVLTF | TGTGCCAGCAGCTCCGACAGGGGAGCTGCTGGGGCCAACGTCCTGACTTTC
TRBJ2-7 | TRBV12-3/TRBV12-4 | 14 | . | . | CASSSTESSYEQYF | TGTGCCAGCAGTTCGACAGAAAGCTCCTACGAGCAGTACTTC
TRBJ2-7 | TRBV6-5 | 15 | few | . | CASSYSGEGGYEQYF | TGTGCCAGCAGTTACTCTGGTGAGGGGGGGTACGAGCAGTACTTC
TRBJ2-1 | TRBV5-6 | 13 | few | . | CASSLISADEQFF | TGTGCCAGCAGCTTGATTAGCGCCGATGAGCAGTTCTTC
TRBJ2-1 | TRBV4-1 | 15 | . | TRBD2 | CASSRAGERYNEQFF | TGCGCCAGCAGCCGAGCGGGGGAGCGGTACAATGAGCAGTTCTTC
TRBJ2-3 | TRBV20-1 | 15 | few | TRBD2 | CSAIHRDYHTDTQYF | TGCAGTGCTATCCACCGGGACTACCACACAGATACGCAGTATTTT
TRBJ1-1 | TRBV19 | 16 | . | TRBD1 | CASSGTGGGGGTEAFF | TGTGCCAGTAGTGGCACAGGGGGCGGAGGGGGGACTGAAGCTTTCTTT
TRBJ2-1 | TRBV2 | 13 | few | . | CASRLQPNNEQFF | TGTGCCAGCAGGTTGCAACCGAACAATGAGCAGTTCTTC
TRBJ1-1 | TRBV3-1 | 14 | . | . | CASSQLGGDTEAFF | TGTGCCAGCAGCCAACTAGGAGGTGACACTGAAGCTTTCTTT
TRBJ2-4 | TRBV27 | 18 | . | TRBD2 | CASRPGLAGLVAKNIQYF | TGTGCCAGCAGGCCGGGACTAGCGGGACTCGTGGCCAAAAACATTCAGTACTTC
TRBJ2-3 | TRBV6-6 | 13 | few | TRBD1 | CASIPGGTGTQYF | TGTGCCAGCATCCCAGGAGGGACAGGGACGCAGTATTTT
TRBJ2-5 | TRBV6-5 | 15 | . | . | CASSYSELLEETQYF | TGTGCCAGCAGTTACTCTGAACTGTTGGAGGAGACCCAGTACTTC
TRBJ1-6 | TRBV2 | 16 | few | . | CASRAGVSGGNSPLHF | TGTGCCAGCAGGGCGGGGGTCTCGGGGGGAAATTCACCCCTCCACTTT
TRBJ1-5 | TRBV12-3/TRBV12-4 | 14 | few | . | CASSPLWGNQPQHF | TGTGCCAGCAGTCCTCTGTGGGGGAATCAGCCCCAGCATTTT
TRBJ2-3 | TRBV4-1 | 16 | . | TRBD2 | CASSPGTSGGLYTQYF | TGCGCCAGCAGCCCCGGGACTAGCGGGGGGTTATATACGCAGTATTTT
TRBJ1-2 | TRBV7-9 | 16 | few | . | CASSYSKNRANYGYTF | TGTGCCAGCAGCTACAGTAAGAACAGGGCCAACTATGGCTACACCTTC
TRBJ2-3 | TRBV18 | 16 | . | TRBD1 | CASSPTPGQGTDTQYF | TGTGCCAGCTCACCAACTCCGGGACAGGGAACAGATACGCAGTATTTT
TRBJ1-5 | TRBV12-3/TRBV12-4 | 13 | few | TRBD1 | CASKGDSNQPQHF | TGTGCCAGCAAGGGGGACAGTAATCAGCCCCAGCATTTT
TRBJ2-3 | TRBV12-3/TRBV12-4 | 15 | . | . | CASRPRETSTDTQYF | TGTGCCAGCAGACCCCGGGAGACTAGCACAGATACGCAGTATTTT
TRBJ2-1 | TRBV12-3/TRBV12-4 | 14 | few | TRBD2 | CASRRGAHYNEQFF | TGTGCCAGCAGGCGGGGGGCCCACTACAATGAGCAGTTCTTC
TRBJ2-1 | TRBV19 | 13 | . | TRBD1 | CATRGQAYGEQFF | TGTGCCACCAGGGGACAGGCGTACGGGGAGCAGTTCTTC
TRBJ1-2 | TRBV20-1 | 13 | few | . | CSASGGSNYGYTF | TGCAGTGCTAGCGGGGGTTCCAACTATGGCTACACCTTC
TRBJ2-5 | TRBV6-2/TRBV6-3 | 15 | few | . | CASSYSMGLGETQYF | TGTGCCAGCAGTTACTCGATGGGACTGGGGGAGACCCAGTACTTC
TRBJ2-3 | TRBV14 | 15 | few | TRBD2 | CASKPGTSGTDTQYF | TGTGCCAGCAAGCCCGGGACTAGCGGCACAGATACGCAGTATTTT